This T cell receptor (beta chain) was retrieved from a study of CD8+CD57+ T cells in acquired aplastic anemia. Genomic DNA constituted the template upon which TCR beta VDJ and CDR3 profiling was performed. Using its own MiXCR run on the reads, TCRdb lists one record per CDR3 protein. The table includes some 140,000 distinct CDR3 sequences, around half detected once. Per the germline V gene, CDR1 is SGHNT and CDR2 is YYREEE (reference sequence). The CDR3 length is 13 residues. Trimming left V 4 bases short and J 6 bases short, with 13 bases between. Only patients with CD8+CD57+ cell expansion on flow cytometry were chosen for sequencing.

This sequence was found in a human donor with aplastic anemia. Sequences were obtained from sorted CD4+, CD8+, or CD8+CD57+ T cells (not recorded which) from PBMCs. The V call is TRBV5-4, the J call TRBJ1-1, with a possible D match to TRBD1 (5 bases). CDR3 amino acids: CASSNRRGSEAFF. The CDR3 DNA follows: TGTGCCAGCAGCAACAGGAGAGGTTCTGAAGCTTTCTTT.